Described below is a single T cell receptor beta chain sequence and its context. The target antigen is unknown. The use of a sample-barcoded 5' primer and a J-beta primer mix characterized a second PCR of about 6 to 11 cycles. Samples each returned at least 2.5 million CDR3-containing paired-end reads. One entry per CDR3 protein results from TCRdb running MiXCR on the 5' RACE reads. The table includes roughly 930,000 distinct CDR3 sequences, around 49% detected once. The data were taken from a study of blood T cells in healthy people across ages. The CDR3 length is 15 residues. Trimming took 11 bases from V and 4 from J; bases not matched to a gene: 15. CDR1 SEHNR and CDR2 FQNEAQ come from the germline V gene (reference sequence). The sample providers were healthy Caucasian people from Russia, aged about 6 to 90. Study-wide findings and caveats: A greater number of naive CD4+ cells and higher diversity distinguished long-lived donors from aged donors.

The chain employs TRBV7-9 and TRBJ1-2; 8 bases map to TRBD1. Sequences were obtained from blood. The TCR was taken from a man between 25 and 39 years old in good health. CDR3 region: CAGNTDRGIGYGYTF. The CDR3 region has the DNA TGTGCCGGCAACACCGACAGGGGAATAGGCTATGGCTACACCTTC.